The 9 T cell receptor beta chains below were found in one sample sequenced in a study of blood T cell repertoires in COVID-19. This table comes from immunoSEQ multiplex PCR, and its TCRdb copy is limited to in-frame clones, with some not included. Of 65,000 to 85,000 clones in the sample, over 70% were seen once. The sample taken for sequencing was peripheral blood. All receptors come from a human donor in a cohort sampled during active COVID-19.

The chain recombines TRBV7-2 with TRBJ1-2; possible D gene TRBD1, 5 bases. Trimming took off 3 bases at V and 8 bases at J, with 19 bases between the two ends. In germline, CDR1 is SGHTA, CDR2 FQGNSA. The CDR3 runs 15 residues. CDR3 bases: TGTGCCAGCAGCTTGCAATCAGGGCCCCTCGTGGGCTACACCTTC. Encoded protein: CASSLQSGPLVGYTF.

The chain joins TRBV30 to TRBJ2-1, with D uncertain. Germline-derived CDR1 and CDR2 are GTSNPN and SVGIG (reference sequence). V was cut by 2 bases and J by 0 bases, with 8 bases left in between. This CDR3 contains 14 residues. The CDR3 DNA reads TGTGCCTGGAGTCGATTGAGCTCCTACAATGAGCAGTTCTTC. Amino acid sequence: CAWSRLSSYNEQFF. Full variable domain (outside the CDR3, taken from reference TRBV30 and TRBJ2-1): SQTIHQWPATLVQPVGSPLSLECTVEGTSNPNLYWYRQAAGRGLQLLFYSVGIGQISSEVPQNLSASRPQDRQFILSSKKLLLSDSGFYLCAWSRLSSYNEQFFGPGTRLTVL.

The chain uses TRBV9 and TRBJ2-2; TRBD2 agrees at 14 bases. Per the germline V gene, CDR1 is SGDLS and CDR2 is YYNGEE. There are 18 residues in the CDR3. J lost 6 bases, V lost 3 bases, and 10 bases had no gene match. Here the CDR3 DNA reads TGTGCCAGCAGCGGGCCCTTGACTAGCGGGGGGGCCCCCGGGGAGCTGTTTTTT. Translation gives CASSGPLTSGGAPGELFF.

The chain couples TRBV7-3 to TRBJ2-1, with 8 nucleotides matching TRBD2. Germline-derived CDR1 and CDR2 are SGHTA and FQGTGA. This CDR3 contains 13 residues. Trimming at V came to 1 base and at J to 8 bases, leaving 1 base not matched to a gene. The CDR3 here is CASSLNGGDEQFF. DNA for the CDR3: TGTGCCAGCAGCTTAAACGGGGGGGATGAGCAGTTCTTC.

The chain uses TRBV30 and TRBJ2-1, with a possible D match to TRBD2 (5 bases). Germline V gene lookup returns CDR1 GTSNPN and CDR2 SVGIG (reference sequence). V was trimmed by 4 bases and J by 0 bases, leaving 16 bases between them. The CDR3 extends over 16 amino acids. CDR3 DNA: TGTGCCTGGACCCCCGCCGGAGGTAGCTCCTACAATGAGCAGTTCTTC. It yields the protein CAWTPAGGSSYNEQFF.

The CDR3, as DNA: TGTGCCAGCAGCTCCCAGGGCTCTGGGGCCAACGTCCTGACTTTC. It translates to CASSSQGSGANVLTF. The rearrangement joins TRBV9 to TRBJ2-6; a possible D gene is TRBD1 (5 bases). The CDR3 has 15 amino acids. Trimming took off 4 bases at V and 0 bases at J, with 8 bases between the two ends. The germline CDR1 and CDR2 sequences are SGDLS and YYNGEE.

The CDR3 region is CASSLSPQETQYF. CDR3 DNA: TGTGCCAGCAGCTTGAGCCCCCAAGAGACCCAGTACTTC. V is TRBV5-6 and J is TRBJ2-5; no clear D gene. CDR1 and CDR2 (germline): SGHDT, YYEEEE. V lost 1 base and J 1 base, leaving 5 bases between the germline ends. The CDR3 is 13 amino acids.

V is TRBV7-2 and J is TRBJ2-3; D is perhaps TRBD1 (6 bases). This CDR3 contains 18 residues. V shed 5 bases and J shed 0 bases, with 21 bases lying between them. Germline V lookup: CDR1 SGHTA, CDR2 FQGNSA. The CDR3 sequence: CASSLSSRTGFSTDTQYF. CDR3 bases: TGTGCCAGCAGCCTATCCTCCCGTACAGGGTTTAGCACAGATACGCAGTATTTT.

Details on this clone: A far larger clone is one base from this, pointing to a likely read error. This chain connects TRBV5-5 to TRBJ2-7, with D possibly being TRBD1 (6 bases). This CDR3 comprises 12 residues. The germline CDR1 and CDR2 sequences are SGHKS and YYEKEE (reference sequence). V lost 3 bases and J lost 3, with 7 bases in between. The CDR3 coding sequence is TGTGCCAGCAGCTCGGACAGCTACGAGCAGTACTTC. This sequence encodes CASSSDSYEQYF.